The clone carrying this T cell receptor beta chain came up once. What it recognizes is unknown. This record belongs to a study of cytomegalovirus exposure and HLA in healthy donors. Broader study findings: One cluster of highly shared sequence variants probably arose as a sequencing artifact. Specificity for CMV antigens was confirmed in vitro for three of the CMV-associated chains.

This CDR3 is 16 amino acids long. Trimming left V 4 bases short and J 4 bases short, with 20 bases between. The germline CDR1 and CDR2 sequences are SGHRS and YFSETQ. The PCR made use of 60 Vbeta and 13 Jbeta primers. Assay used: immunoSEQ multiplex PCR; TCRdb lists only in-frame clones, some missing. The sample carries roughly 80,000 clones, 67% recorded once. The receptor comes from a woman between 45 and 65 years old in good health and CMV-seropositive. The chain carries TRBV5-1 and TRBJ1-1; D is perhaps TRBD1 (5 bases). The sample was PBMCs. The CDR3, as DNA: TGCGCCAGCAGCATTGACAGTGGGGATTTGGGCACTGAAGCTTTCTTT. This sequence encodes CASSIDSGDLGTEAFF.